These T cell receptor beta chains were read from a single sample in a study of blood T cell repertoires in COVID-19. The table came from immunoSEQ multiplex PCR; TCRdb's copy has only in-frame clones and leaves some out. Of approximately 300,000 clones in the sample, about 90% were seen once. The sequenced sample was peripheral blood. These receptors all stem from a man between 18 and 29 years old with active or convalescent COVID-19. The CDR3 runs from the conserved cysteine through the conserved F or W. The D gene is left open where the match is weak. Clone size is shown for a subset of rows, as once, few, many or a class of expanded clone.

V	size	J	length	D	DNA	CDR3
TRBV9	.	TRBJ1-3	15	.	TGTGCCAGCAGCCCCTCGGGGGGCTCTGGAAACACCATATATTTT	CASSPSGGSGNTIYF
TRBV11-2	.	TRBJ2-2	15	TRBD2	TGTGCCAGCAGCTCACCAGGGACTAAAATTGGGGAGCTGTTTTTT	CASSSPGTKIGELFF
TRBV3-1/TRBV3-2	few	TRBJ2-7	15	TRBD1	TGTGCCAGCAGCCACCCGGGACAGGGGGCTTACGAGCAGTACTTC	CASSHPGQGAYEQYF
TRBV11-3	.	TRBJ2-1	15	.	TGTGCCAGCAGCTTAGATGGACTAAACAGACCTGAGCAGTTCTTC	CASSLDGLNRPEQFF
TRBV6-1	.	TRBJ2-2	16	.	TGTGCCAGCAGTGATTTGCCCGGGGCGAACACCGGGGAGCTGTTTTTT	CASSDLPGANTGELFF
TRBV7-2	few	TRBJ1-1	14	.	TGTGCCAGCAGAGACCAGGGAGGGCCCCCTGAAGCTTTCTTT	CASRDQGGPPEAFF
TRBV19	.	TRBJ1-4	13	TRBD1	TGTGCCAGTAGCCCGGGACAGGGGCTTAGAGTGTTTTTT	CASSPGQGLRVFF
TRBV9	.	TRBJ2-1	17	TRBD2	TGTGCCAGCAACAACCTCGGGAGGGGTGTCTTCTACAATGAGCAGTTCTTC	CASNNLGRGVFYNEQFF
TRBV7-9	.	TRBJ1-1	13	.	TGTGCCAGCAGCTCAGGGGTGGGCACTGAAGCTTTCTTT	CASSSGVGTEAFF
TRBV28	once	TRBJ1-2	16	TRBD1	TGTGCCAGCAGTTCCCCAAGGACAGGGACCAACTATGGCTACACCTTC	CASSSPRTGTNYGYTF
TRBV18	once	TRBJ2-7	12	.	TGTGCCAGCTCACGGGGGCCAGGGGAGCAGTACTTC	CASSRGPGEQYF
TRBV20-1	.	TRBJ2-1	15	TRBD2	TGCAGTGCTAGTTGGGGGAGGGCGACCTACAATGAGCAGTTCTTC	CSASWGRATYNEQFF
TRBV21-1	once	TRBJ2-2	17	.	TGTGCCAGCAGCAAAGCCGTAGCTAGCAAGGGCACCGGGGAGCTGTTTTTT	CASSKAVASKGTGELFF
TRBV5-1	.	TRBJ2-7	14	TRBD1	TGCGCCAGCAGCGGGACAGGGGGCTACGACGAGCAGTACTTC	CASSGTGGYDEQYF
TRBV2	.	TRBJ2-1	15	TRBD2	TGTGCCAGCAGCGAGCGGGGGTCCTCCTACAATGAGCAGTTCTTC	CASSERGSSYNEQFF
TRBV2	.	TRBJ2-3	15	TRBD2	TGTGCCAGCAATCCCCGAGCGGGGGGGCCAGATACGCAGTATTTT	CASNPRAGGPDTQYF
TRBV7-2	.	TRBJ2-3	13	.	TGTGCCAGCAGCCGGGGAGGAACAGATACGCAGTATTTT	CASSRGGTDTQYF
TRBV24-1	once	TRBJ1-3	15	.	TGTGCCACCAGTGATCCCAGAACCTCTGGAAACACCATATATTTT	CATSDPRTSGNTIYF
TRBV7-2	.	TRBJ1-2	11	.	TGTGCCAGCAGCTTTTACGGTGGCTACACCTTC	CASSFYGGYTF
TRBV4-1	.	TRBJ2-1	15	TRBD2	TGCGCCAGCAGCCGAATAGCGGGATCCTACAATGAGCAGTTCTTC	CASSRIAGSYNEQFF
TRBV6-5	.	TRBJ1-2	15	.	TGTGCCAGCAGTTACTCAAGGGGCATTCTTAATGGCTACACCTTC	CASSYSRGILNGYTF
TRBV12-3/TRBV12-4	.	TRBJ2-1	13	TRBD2	TGTGCCAGCAGTGGGACTAGGTACAATGAGCAGTTCTTC	CASSGTRYNEQFF
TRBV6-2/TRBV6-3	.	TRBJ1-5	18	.	TGTGCCAGCAGTTACTCGATAGGTACAGGCTCGAGCAATCAGCCCCAGCATTTT	CASSYSIGTGSSNQPQHF
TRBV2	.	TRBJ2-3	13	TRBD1	TGTGCCCGAAGCGGGACAGGGGGGGATACGCAGTATTTT	CARSGTGGDTQYF
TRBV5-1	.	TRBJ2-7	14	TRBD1	TGCGCCAGCAGCTACTCCGGGACAGGGTTCGAGCAGTACTTC	CASSYSGTGFEQYF
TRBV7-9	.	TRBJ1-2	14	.	TGTGCCAGCAGCTTACCCGCGGGACGGAGGGGCTACACCTTC	CASSLPAGRRGYTF
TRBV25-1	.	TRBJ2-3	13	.	TGTGCCAGCAGACAAGAGGTTTCGGATACGCAGTATTTT	CASRQEVSDTQYF
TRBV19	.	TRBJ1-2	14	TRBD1	TGTGCCAGTGGGTTAGGGACAGGGCTCGATGGCTACACCTTC	CASGLGTGLDGYTF
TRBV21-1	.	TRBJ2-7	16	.	TGTGCCAGCAGCCCCCTCCCGGGGTTTTTGACCTACGAGCAGTACTTC	CASSPLPGFLTYEQYF
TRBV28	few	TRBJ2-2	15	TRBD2	TGTGCCAGCAGTGGGGGACTAGAGGGCGCGGGGGAGCTGTTTTTT	CASSGGLEGAGELFF
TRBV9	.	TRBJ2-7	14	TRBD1	TGTGCCAGCAGCGGGGGACAGGGTCTCTACGAGCAGTACTTC	CASSGGQGLYEQYF
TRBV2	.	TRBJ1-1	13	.	TGTGCCAGCAGCGAAGGTCGGGGAACTGAAGCTTTCTTT	CASSEGRGTEAFF
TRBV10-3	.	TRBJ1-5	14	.	TGTGCCATCAACGGCGGCGGCTACAATCAGCCCCAGCATTTT	CAINGGGYNQPQHF
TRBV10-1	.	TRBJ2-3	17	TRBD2	TGCGCCAGCAGTGGGGGACTAGCGGGAGCAGGGACAGATACGCAGTATTTT	CASSGGLAGAGTDTQYF
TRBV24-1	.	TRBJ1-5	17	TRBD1	TGTGCCACCAGTGATTCGACAGGGGTAGTGAGCAATCAGCCCCAGCATTTT	CATSDSTGVVSNQPQHF
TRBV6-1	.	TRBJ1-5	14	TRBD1	TGTGCCAGCAGTGAGACAGGGCAGGATCAGCCCCAGCATTTT	CASSETGQDQPQHF
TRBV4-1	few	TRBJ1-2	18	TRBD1	TGCGCCAGCAGCCAAGATCCATCATTACTCCAGGGGGAGTATGGCTACACCTTC	CASSQDPSLLQGEYGYTF
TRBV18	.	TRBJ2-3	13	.	TGTGCCAGCTCACCAAACGGGGCAGATACGCAGTATTTT	CASSPNGADTQYF
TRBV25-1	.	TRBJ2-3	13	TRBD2	TGTGCCAGCAGTGAGGGACTAGCTGATACGCAGTATTTT	CASSEGLADTQYF
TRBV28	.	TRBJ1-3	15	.	TGTGCCAGCAGCCCCCGTAGTCAGGTGGTCTACACCATATATTTT	CASSPRSQVVYTIYF
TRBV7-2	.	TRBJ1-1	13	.	TGTGCCAGCCGTATTCAACAGAACACTGAAGCTTTCTTT	CASRIQQNTEAFF
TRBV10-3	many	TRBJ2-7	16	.	TGTGCCATCAGTGAGGGTCAGGGCTCACGACCCTACGAGCAGTACTTC	CAISEGQGSRPYEQYF
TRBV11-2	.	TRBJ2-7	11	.	TGTGCCAGCAGCCGACTCTACGAGCAGTACTTC	CASSRLYEQYF
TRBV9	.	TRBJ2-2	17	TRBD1	TGTGCCAGCAGCGTAGAGGGGACAGGGTATAACACCGGGGAGCTGTTTTTT	CASSVEGTGYNTGELFF
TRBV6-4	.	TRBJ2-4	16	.	TGTGCCAGCAGTGAAAACCATCAGGGTAGTGTGGACATTCAGTACTTC	CASSENHQGSVDIQYF
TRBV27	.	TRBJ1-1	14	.	TGTGCCAGCAGTCCGTACAGGGTGAACACTGAAGCTTTCTTT	CASSPYRVNTEAFF
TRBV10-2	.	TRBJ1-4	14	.	TGCGCCAGCATGCCACCGGCAACTAATGAAAAACTGTTTTTT	CASMPPATNEKLFF
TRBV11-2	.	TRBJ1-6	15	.	TGTGCCAGCAGCCCGGGGGGCCTTCATAATTCACCCCTCCACTTT	CASSPGGLHNSPLHF
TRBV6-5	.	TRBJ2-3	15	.	TGTGCCAGCAGTCCACCATTACAGCGCACAGATACGCAGTATTTT	CASSPPLQRTDTQYF
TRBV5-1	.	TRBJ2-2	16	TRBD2	TGCGCCAGCAGCTCCTTAGCGGGGGCGAACACCGGGGAGCTGTTTTTT	CASSSLAGANTGELFF
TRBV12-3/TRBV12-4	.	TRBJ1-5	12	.	TGTGCCAGCAGCACAGGGTCTCAGCCCCAGCATTTT	CASSTGSQPQHF
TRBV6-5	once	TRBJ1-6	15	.	TGTGCCAGCAGGATCCATAGCTCCTATAATTCACCCCTCCACTTT	CASRIHSSYNSPLHF
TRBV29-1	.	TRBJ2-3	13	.	TGCAGCGTTGTCTTCTCTAGCACAGATACGCAGTATTTT	CSVVFSSTDTQYF
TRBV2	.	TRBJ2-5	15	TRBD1	TGTGCCAGCAGTGGACAGGGGGCAATCCGAGAGACCCAGTACTTC	CASSGQGAIRETQYF
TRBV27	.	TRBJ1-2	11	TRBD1	TGTGCCAGGGGACAGGGGAATGGCTACACCTTC	CARGQGNGYTF
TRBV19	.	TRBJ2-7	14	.	TGTGCCAGTAGTATCGGGTGGCAGAACTACGAGCAGTACTTC	CASSIGWQNYEQYF
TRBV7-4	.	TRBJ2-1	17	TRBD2	TGTGCCAGCAGCTTGTTACTGGGACTAGCGGGGGGGCCTGAGCAGTTCTTC	CASSLLLGLAGGPEQFF
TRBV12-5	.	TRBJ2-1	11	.	TGTGCTAGTGGTCCCCCTTATGAGCAGTTCTTC	CASGPPYEQFF
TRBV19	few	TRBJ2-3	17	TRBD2	TGTGCCAGTAATGCCGGGGGGGGCCGGGGAAGCACAGATACGCAGTATTTT	CASNAGGGRGSTDTQYF
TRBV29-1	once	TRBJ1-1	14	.	TGCAGCGCAGGAGGCGCGTCAAGGGACACTGAAGCTTTCTTT	CSAGGASRDTEAFF